This TCR beta chain came from a study of blood T cell repertoires in COVID-19. Looking at the study overall: Recovery among Cohort 3 donors was established by two negative PCRs, clearance, or symptom resolution. Italy, Spain and the United States were the sources of the convalescent and acute COVID-19 samples.

Participant-reported clinical history was the basis for cohort assignment. Per the authors' pipeline: The authors estimated nucleated cell counts from reference gene primer amplification. Libraries were prepared by immunoSEQ multiplex PCR; TCRdb keeps only in-frame clonotypes and omits some of them. V and J calls and clone size follow that table, whereas D and trimming were derived from the DNA. The sample has a few hundred thousand clones, roughly nine tenths seen once; the top ten hold 3% to 3.5%. CDR3 length: 13 amino acids. V was trimmed by 0 bases and J by 7 bases, leaving 11 bases between them. Germline values: CDR1 SGHRS, CDR2 YFSETQ.

The specimen was PBMCs or T cells enriched from blood (not recorded which). The source is a woman between 50 and 59 years old in a cohort exposed to, infected with or recovered from COVID-19 (not recorded which). The rearrangement joins TRBV5-1 to TRBJ2-7, with TRBD2 as a possible D gene (6 bases). This CDR3 is CASSLGTGLEQYF. The CDR3 DNA reads TGCGCCAGCAGCTTGGGGACGGGACTTGAGCAGTACTTC.